Listed here is a single TCR beta chain. This sample stems from a study of blood T cell repertoires in COVID-19. Study background: Sites across the United States, Italy and Spain contributed samples from acute and convalescent COVID-19.

Two negative PCRs, clearance, or symptom resolution characterized the recovered Cohort 3 donors. Method: immunoSEQ multiplex PCR; TCRdb's copy keeps in-frame clones and lacks some. The repertoire holds 170,000 or so clones, with over 75% as singletons. V was cut by 0 bases and J by 2 bases, with 5 bases left in between. This CDR3 has 13 residues. CDR1 is ENHRY, CDR2 SYGVKD, per germline. The rearrangement uses TRBV10-3 and TRBJ2-7; D call uncertain. The sequenced sample consisted of PBMCs or T cells enriched from blood (not recorded which). The receptor's source is a woman in her fifties or sixties who had recovered from COVID-19. As DNA, the CDR3 is TGTGCCATCAGTGAGTCGGGCCCCTACGAGCAGTACTTC. Translating it yields CAISESGPYEQYF.